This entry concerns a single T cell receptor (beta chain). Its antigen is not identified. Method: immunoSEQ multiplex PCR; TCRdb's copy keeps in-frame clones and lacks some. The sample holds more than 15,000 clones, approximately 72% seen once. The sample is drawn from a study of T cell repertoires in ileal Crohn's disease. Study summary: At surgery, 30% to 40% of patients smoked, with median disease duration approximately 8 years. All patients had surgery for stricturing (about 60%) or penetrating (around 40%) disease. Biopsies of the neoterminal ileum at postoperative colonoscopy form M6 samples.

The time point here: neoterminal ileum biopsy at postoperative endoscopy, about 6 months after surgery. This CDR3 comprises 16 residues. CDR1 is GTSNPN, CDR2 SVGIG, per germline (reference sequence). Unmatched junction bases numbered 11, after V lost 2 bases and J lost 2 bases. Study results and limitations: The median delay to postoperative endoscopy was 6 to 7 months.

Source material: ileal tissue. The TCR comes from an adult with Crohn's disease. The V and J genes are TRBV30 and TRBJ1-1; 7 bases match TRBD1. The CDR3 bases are TGTGCCTGGAGTACTACACAGGGGAACAGCAACACTGAAGCTTTCTTT. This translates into CAWSTTQGNSNTEAFF.